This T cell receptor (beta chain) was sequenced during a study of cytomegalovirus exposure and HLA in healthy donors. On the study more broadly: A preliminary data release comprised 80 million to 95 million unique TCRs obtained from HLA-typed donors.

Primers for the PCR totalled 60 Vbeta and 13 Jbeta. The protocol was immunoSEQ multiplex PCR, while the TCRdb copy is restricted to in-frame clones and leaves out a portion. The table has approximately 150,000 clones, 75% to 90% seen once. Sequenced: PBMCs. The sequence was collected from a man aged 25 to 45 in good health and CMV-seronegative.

Written as DNA, the CDR3 is TGTGCCAGCTCCCACACAACAACTAATGAAAAACTGTTTTTT. This translates into CASSHTTTNEKLFF. This sequence joins TRBV18 and TRBJ1-4, with unresolved D. V lost 6 bases to trimming and J lost 0 bases, with 8 bases between them. CDR1 is KGHSH, CDR2 LQKENI, per germline. The CDR3 has 14 amino acids.